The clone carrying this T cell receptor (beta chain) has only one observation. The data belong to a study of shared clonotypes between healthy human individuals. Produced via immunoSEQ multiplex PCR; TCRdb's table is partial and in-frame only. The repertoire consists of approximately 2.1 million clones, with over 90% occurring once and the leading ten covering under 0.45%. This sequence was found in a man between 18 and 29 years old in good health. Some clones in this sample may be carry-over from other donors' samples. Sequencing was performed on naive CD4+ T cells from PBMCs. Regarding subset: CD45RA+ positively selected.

The CDR3 spells CASSSGGADYGYTF. The CDR3 bases are TGTGCCAGCAGCTCAGGGGGGGCGGACTATGGCTACACCTTC. The rearrangement links TRBV28 to TRBJ1-2, with TRBD1 identical over 7 bases. Germline loops: CDR1 MDHEN, CDR2 SYDVKM. The V and J ends lost 6 bases and 3 bases, in that order; junction bases with no gene match: 7. The CDR3 runs 14 residues.